The TCR beta chain described here comes from a study of T cell repertoires in cytomegalovirus infection. Across the study: Recently identified HLA-C-restricted CMV epitopes and well-studied HLA-B-restricted CMV epitopes were used by the study. The public TCR beta signatures pointed to both CMV infection and matching HLA type.

CDR1 and CDR2 (germline): SGHDN, FVKESK. The CDR3 has 13 amino acids. The V end was cut by 4 bases, the J end by 5 bases, with 12 bases between. MiXCR, run by TCRdb on the reads, gives a single entry per CDR3 protein. The data contain 110,000 or so distinct CDR3 sequences, under 30% of them singletons. Findings and caveats of the study: The ex vivo response was dominated by HLA-C-restricted CMV-specific TCR beta clonotypes.

Concerning this clonotype itself: The antigen remains undetermined.

The sequencing here drew on CD8+ T cells from cultured PBMCs, taken from culture after CMV antigen stimulation. The chain recombines TRBV14 with TRBJ2-7; maybe TRBD2 (5 bases). The clonotype comes from a human donor in good health (CMV status not recorded). Some clones in this sample may be carry-over from other donors' samples. Here the CDR3 reads CASSPASFHEQYF. The CDR3, as DNA: TGTGCCAGCAGCCCCGCTAGCTTCCACGAGCAGTACTTC. Based on the CDR3 plus reference TRBV14 and TRBJ2-7, the full variable domain is EAGVTQFPSHSVIEKGQTVTLRCDPISGHDNLYWYRRVMGKEIKFLLHFVKESKQDESGMPNNRFLAERTGGTYSTLKVQPAELEDSGVYFCASSPASFHEQYFGPGTRLTVT.